This TCR beta chain originates from a study of monozygotic twins with cystic fibrosis. Assay: immunoSEQ multiplex PCR; the TCRdb copy retains only in-frame clones and omits some. Here the sample spans 30,000 or so clones, more than 55% being singletons. The V end lost 4 bases, the J end lost 6 bases, and 15 bases lay between the germline ends. The CDR3 runs 14 residues. Looked up from germline, CDR1 is SQVTM and CDR2 is ANQGSEA. Overall study findings and caveats: Co-twins had the most similar V usage for 13 of 16 pairs, J for 8.

With respect to this clone: Its cognate antigen is unknown.

J is TRBJ2-2 and V is TRBV29-1, with D perhaps TRBD2 (5 bases). The TCR was taken from a girl aged 10 to 17 with cystic fibrosis. The sequenced sample was blood. CDR3 DNA sequence: TGCAGCGTTGTTGTTACTTGGAGGCCCGGGGAGCTGTTTTTT. It codes for CSVVVTWRPGELFF.